This passage covers 32 T cell receptor beta chains from one sample sequenced in a study of shared clonotypes between healthy human individuals. This table comes from immunoSEQ multiplex PCR, and its TCRdb copy is limited to in-frame clones, with some not included. The sample carries about 2.4 million clones, around 94% recorded once. The material sequenced was naive CD4+ T cells sorted from blood. Described subset: CD45RA+ positively selected. These receptors came from a man aged 18 to 30 in good health.

This clone was seen only once. The V and J genes are TRBV30 and TRBJ2-3; D may be TRBD2 (6 bases). Germline V gene sequence: CDR1 GTSNPN, CDR2 SVGIG (reference sequence). V was clipped by 2 bases and J by 8 bases, with 14 bases between them. The CDR3 is 13 amino acids. CDR3 coding DNA: TGTGCCTGGAGTATTCCGGCGGGAACTACGCAGTATTTT. It is translated as CAWSIPAGTTQYF. The full variable domain, completed using reference TRBV30 and TRBJ2-3, is SQTIHQWPATLVQPVGSPLSLECTVEGTSNPNLYWYRQAAGRGLQLLFYSVGIGQISSEVPQNLSASRPQDRQFILSSKKLLLSDSGFYLCAWSIPAGTTQYFGPGTRLTVL.

The rearrangement links TRBV28 to TRBJ2-5; no clear D gene. The J call could be wrong; TRBJ2-7 is a better fit for the DNA end. Looked up from germline, CDR1 is MDHEN and CDR2 is SYDVKM. There are 15 residues in the CDR3. Here the CDR3 DNA reads TGTGCCAGCAGTTCCGCCCGACATCCATTCTACGAGCAGTACTTC. It translates to CASSSARHPFYEQYF.

The V gene is TRBV29-1, the J gene TRBJ2-1; a possible D gene is TRBD2 (6 bases). The V and J ends lost 6 bases and 2 bases respectively, with 11 bases between them. The CDR3 has 13 residues. CDR1 SQVTM and CDR2 ANQGSEA come from the germline V gene. In DNA form, the CDR3 reads TGCAGCGTGCTGCGACTAGCCTACAATGAGCAGTTCTTC. Translating it yields CSVLRLAYNEQFF.

V is TRBV5-1 and J is TRBJ2-1; a weak D match, TRBD2 (7 bases). CDR3 length: 13 residues. V gave up 5 bases and J gave up 8 bases, with 14 bases separating them. Germline V gene data show CDR1 as SGHRS and CDR2 as YFSETQ. This CDR3 reads CASRSTGGYEQFF. CDR3 nucleotide sequence: TGCGCCAGCAGATCAACGGGGGGCTATGAGCAGTTCTTC.

For the CDR3, the DNA is TGTGCCAGCAGTTCCGGGTATTACGAGCAGTACTTC. It encodes CASSSGYYEQYF. This sequence joins TRBV2 and TRBJ2-7, with D hard to call. V dropped 5 bases and J dropped 4 bases, with 9 bases sitting between them. This CDR3 contains 12 residues. The V gene's germline CDR1 is SNHLY and CDR2 FYNNEI.

The chain employs TRBV30 and TRBJ2-1; D may be TRBD1 or TRBD2 (5 bases each). Germline V lookup: CDR1 GTSNPN, CDR2 SVGIG (reference sequence). This CDR3 region has 13 residues. Trimming took 3 bases from V and 8 from J, leaving 14 bases between them. The CDR3: CAWRGRGSYEQFF. The CDR3 DNA reads TGTGCCTGGAGGGGCCGGGGCAGCTATGAGCAGTTCTTC.

The chain combines TRBV6-1 with TRBJ1-1, with D unresolved. The CDR3 extends over 12 amino acids. V was trimmed by 3 bases and J by 3 bases, leaving 5 bases between them. Germline CDR1 MNHNS, CDR2 SASEGT. CDR3 residues: CASSESYTEAFF. CDR3 bases: TGTGCCAGCAGTGAGTCTTACACTGAAGCTTTCTTT.

This rearrangement joins TRBV6-1 to TRBJ1-5; no reliable D call. The V end lost 6 bases, the J end lost 3 bases, and 9 bases lay between the germline ends. This CDR3 region has 13 residues. Per the germline V gene, CDR1 is MNHNS and CDR2 is SASEGT. The CDR3 here is CASRWTFNQPQHF. The CDR3 coding sequence is TGTGCCAGCAGATGGACCTTCAATCAGCCCCAGCATTTT.

For this clone: Within the sample, other DNA sequences also encode this same CDR3. The CDR3 DNA follows: TGCGCCAGCAGCTTGGGGCCAGGGGGGCAAGAGACCCAGTACTTC. Translated, it gives CASSLGPGGQETQYF. The chain has TRBV5-1 and TRBJ2-5; weak D call: TRBD1 (7 bases). Trimming stripped 0 bases from V and 2 bases from J, with 11 bases between. The length of the CDR3 is 15 residues. The V gene's germline CDR1 is SGHRS and CDR2 YFSETQ.

This chain uses TRBV11-2 with TRBJ2-3; 11 positions agree with TRBD2. CDR1 SGHAT and CDR2 FQNNGV come from the germline V gene. CDR3 length equals 17 residues. V shed 5 bases and J 3 bases; nucleotides not matched to a gene: 10. The CDR3 DNA is TGTGCCAGCAGCCAGGGGGTAGCGGGAGGGGGAACAGATACGCAGTATTTT. Translated, it gives CASSQGVAGGGTDTQYF.

The chain employs TRBV5-1 and TRBJ2-5; TRBD1 is a possible D gene (6 bases). Germline V gives CDR1 SGHRS, CDR2 YFSETQ. CDR3 length: 13 amino acids. Trimming left V 7 bases short and J 3 bases short, with 13 bases between. The DNA of the CDR3 is TGCGCCAGCCGGCGGGCAGGGGAAGAGACCCAGTACTTC. Its protein product is CASRRAGEETQYF.

This clone was seen more than once but under ten times. The chain combines TRBV2 with TRBJ1-5, with D possibly TRBD1 on 6 matching bases. The CDR3 covers 13 residues. Per germline, CDR1 SNHLY and CDR2 FYNNEI. V lost 4 bases, J lost 3 bases, and 7 bases lay in between. The CDR3 sequence: CASSAGANQPQHF. CDR3 nucleotides: TGTGCCAGCAGTGCAGGGGCCAATCAGCCCCAGCATTTT.

The rearrangement joins TRBV7-2 to TRBJ2-7; no reliable D call. The V end lost 5 bases, the J end lost 2 bases, and 13 bases lay between the germline ends. CDR1 SGHTA and CDR2 FQGNSA come from the germline V gene. The CDR3 consists of 14 residues. The CDR3 DNA sequence: TGTGCCAGCAGCCTGCCCCCCACTCCCTACGAGCAGTACTTC. This gives the protein CASSLPPTPYEQYF.

The rearrangement uses TRBV5-5 and TRBJ1-3; tentative D call: TRBD1 (5 bases). CDR3 length: 17 amino acids. The ends were cut back, 0 bases at V and 0 bases at J, with 13 bases in the middle. Germline V CDR1 and CDR2: SGHKS, YYEKEE (reference sequence). The CDR3 is CASSLVGSGNSGNTIYF. The CDR3 bases are TGTGCCAGCAGCTTGGTTGGGTCAGGGAACTCTGGAAACACCATATATTTT. The complete variable domain, with remaining parts taken from reference TRBV5-5 and TRBJ1-3, reads DAGVTQSPTHLIKTRGQQVTLRCSPISGHKSVSWYQQVLGQGPQFIFQYYEKEERGRGNFPDRFSARQFPNYSSELNVNALLLGDSALYLCASSLVGSGNSGNTIYFGEGSWLTVV.

The J gene is TRBJ1-2, the V gene TRBV7-2; D ambiguous. Germline V gives CDR1 SGHTA, CDR2 FQGNSA. The CDR3 extends over 15 amino acids. Between the trimmed V and J ends, which lost 0 bases and 6 bases, there was a span of 14 bases. The CDR3 loop is CASSLAVFMTNGYTF. CDR3 in DNA: TGTGCCAGCAGCTTAGCCGTATTTATGACGAATGGCTACACCTTC. The full variable domain, its missing parts supplied by reference TRBV7-2 and TRBJ1-2, is GAGVSQSPSNKVTEKGKDVELRCDPISGHTALYWYRQSLGQGLEFLIYFQGNSAPDKSGLPSDRFSAERTGGSVSTLTIQRTQQEDSAVYLCASSLAVFMTNGYTFGSGTRLTVV.

As concerns this clone: This sample also contains other DNA sequences that code for the same CDR3. This rearrangement joins TRBV14 to TRBJ2-3; D remains unclear. The CDR3 is made up of 11 amino acids. Germline V CDR1 and CDR2: SGHDN, FVKESK. Trimming removed 2 bases from V and 7 bases from J, with 4 bases in between. The CDR3 DNA is TGTGCCAGCAGCCAATCATATACGCAGTATTTT. It translates to CASSQSYTQYF.

V and J are TRBV5-6 and TRBJ1-3, with D maybe TRBD1 (5 bases). The CDR3 is 16 amino acids. V lost 1 base and J 0 bases, leaving 11 bases between the germline ends. Germline-derived CDR1 and CDR2 are SGHDT and YYEEEE. The CDR3 DNA sequence: TGTGCCAGCAGCTTGTACGGGGCCCTCTCTGGAAACACCATATATTTT. Residues: CASSLYGALSGNTIYF.

The chain has TRBV28 and TRBJ1-5; weak D call: TRBD1 (6 bases). Germline lookup yields CDR1 MDHEN and CDR2 SYDVKM. The CDR3 spans 14 residues. Trimming removed 6 bases at V and 10 bases at J, with 19 bases between. CDR3 sequence reads: CASSDTNRVFPQHF. The CDR3 nucleotides read TGTGCCAGCAGCGATACTAACAGGGTTTTTCCCCAGCATTTT.

The chain joins TRBV9 to TRBJ2-2; 12 nucleotides align to TRBD2. CDR1 and CDR2 (germline): SGDLS, YYNGEE. This CDR3 has 16 residues. The trim removed 4 bases at V and 5 bases at J, leaving 6 bases unmatched. CDR3 residues: CASSYYGTSGTGELFF. The DNA for the CDR3 is TGTGCCAGCAGCTATTACGGGACTAGCGGGACCGGGGAGCTGTTTTTT.

The chain carries TRBV6-1 and TRBJ1-4, with D hard to call. Trimming pared 5 bases from V and 8 bases from J, leaving 18 bases between. The germline V gene encodes CDR1 MNHNS and CDR2 SASEGT. This CDR3 region has 15 residues. The CDR3 loop is CASSPWTESLEKLFF. The CDR3 bases are TGTGCCAGCAGTCCCTGGACGGAATCGCTAGAAAAACTGTTTTTT.

The CDR3 DNA follows: TGTGCCAGTAAGGGAATGTCTTGGTCCGAGCAGTACTTC. It is translated as CASKGMSWSEQYF. V and J are TRBV18 and TRBJ2-7; D gene ambiguous. Between the trimmed V and J ends, which lost 9 bases and 6 bases, there was a span of 18 bases. The CDR3 length is 13 residues. CDR1 KGHSH and CDR2 LQKENI come from the germline V gene.

The chain uses TRBV30 and TRBJ1-3; D is unresolved. The CDR3 consists of 12 residues. The germline gives CDR1 GTSNPN, CDR2 SVGIG (reference sequence). V was shortened by 1 base and J by 4 bases, with 5 bases between the two germline ends. The DNA of the CDR3 is TGTGCCTGGAGTGATATGGGAAACACCATATATTTT. Translating gives CAWSDMGNTIYF.

V is TRBV6-6 and J is TRBJ2-1; D uncertain. The CDR3 length is 14 residues. CDR1 and CDR2 from the germline V gene are MNHNY and SVGAGI (reference sequence). V gave up 5 bases and J gave up 0 bases, with 8 bases separating them. This CDR3 is CASSGRSSYNEQFF. In DNA form, the CDR3 reads TGTGCCAGCAGTGGACGGAGCTCCTACAATGAGCAGTTCTTC.

The chain carries TRBV30 and TRBJ2-6; tentatively, D is TRBD1 (5 bases). Germline loops: CDR1 GTSNPN, CDR2 SVGIG (reference sequence). Trimming shortened V by 2 bases and J by 1 base, and 21 bases separated the two germline ends. CDR3 length equals 19 residues. CDR3 amino acids: CAWSSPWGSPESGANVLTF. CDR3 DNA: TGTGCCTGGAGTTCCCCCTGGGGCTCCCCGGAGTCTGGGGCCAACGTCCTGACTTTC.

V usage is TRBV6-6 and J usage is TRBJ1-4; 9 positions match TRBD1. Germline V gene data show CDR1 as MNHNY and CDR2 as SVGAGI (reference sequence). This CDR3 region has 16 residues. V shed 5 bases and J 4 bases; nucleotides not matched to a gene: 8. The CDR3 DNA reads TGTGCCAGCAGTCCCGGGACAGGGTCAGTTAATGAAAAACTGTTTTTT. Amino acids: CASSPGTGSVNEKLFF.

The rearrangement uses TRBV15 and TRBJ1-2; D might be TRBD1 (5 bases). The ends were cut back, 0 bases at V and 7 bases at J, with 24 bases in the middle. The CDR3 contains 18 residues. CDR1 LNHNV and CDR2 YYDKDF come from the germline V gene (reference sequence). The CDR3 sequence: CATSREGSSGTQGSGYTF. The DNA of the CDR3 is TGTGCCACCAGCAGAGAAGGGTCCTCCGGGACCCAAGGAAGTGGCTACACCTTC.

The J gene is TRBJ2-3, the V gene TRBV19; no firm D call. In germline, CDR1 is LNHDA, CDR2 SQIVND (reference sequence). V lost 5 bases and J 3 bases, leaving 9 bases between the germline ends. CDR3 size: 13 residues. Here the CDR3 DNA reads TGTGCCAGTAGTGCCAGAGGAACAGATACGCAGTATTTT. As protein: CASSARGTDTQYF.

V and J are TRBV4-3 and TRBJ2-5; D perhaps matches TRBD1 (5 bases). The V gene lost 2 bases and the J gene lost 5 bases, with 18 bases spanning the gap. CDR3 size: 16 residues. From germline, CDR1 is LGHNA and CDR2 YSLEER. The CDR3 here is CASSQLGRGSLETQYF. In DNA form, the CDR3 reads TGCGCCAGCAGCCAATTGGGTAGGGGAAGTTTGGAGACCCAGTACTTC.

The chain employs TRBV19 and TRBJ1-1; no reliable D call. Trimming shortened V by 3 bases and J by 3 bases, and 17 bases separated the two germline ends. The CDR3 is 16 amino acids. Germline V gene data show CDR1 as LNHDA and CDR2 as SQIVND (reference sequence). The CDR3 loop reads CASSILWAGVDTEAFF. CDR3 coding DNA: TGTGCCAGTAGTATCTTGTGGGCTGGGGTTGACACTGAAGCTTTCTTT.

The chain combines TRBV15 with TRBJ1-6; D is possibly TRBD1 (5 bases). Germline CDR1 and CDR2: LNHNV and YYDKDF (reference sequence). The CDR3 runs 15 residues. The V gene lost 1 base and the J gene lost 10 bases, with 14 bases spanning the gap. CDR3 sequence: CATSRVSRPGSPLHF. In nucleotides, the CDR3 is TGTGCCACCAGCAGAGTTAGCAGGCCAGGGTCACCCCTCCACTTT. The full variable domain, completed using reference TRBV15 and TRBJ1-6, is DAMVIQNPRYQVTQFGKPVTLSCSQTLNHNVMYWYQQKSSQAPKLLFHYYDKDFNNEADTPDNFQSRRPNTSFCFLDIRSPGLGDTAMYLCATSRVSRPGSPLHFGNGTRLTVT.

This chain connects TRBV10-3 to TRBJ2-7, with D possibly matching TRBD1 (5 bases). This CDR3 has 15 amino acids. Germline V gene data show CDR1 as ENHRY and CDR2 as SYGVKD. Trimming took off 6 bases at V and 0 bases at J, with 15 bases between the two ends. The chain's CDR3 is CAISPGAGLSYEQYF. The CDR3 DNA follows: TGTGCCATCAGCCCTGGGGCAGGCCTCTCCTACGAGCAGTACTTC.

The J gene is TRBJ1-1, the V gene TRBV21-1; TRBD1 is the table's D call and was not checked against the DNA. TRBV21-1 is an annotated pseudogene. The CDR3 sequence is 21 residues long. This CDR3 reads CASSKPPGDRGLPISNTEAFF. CDR3 DNA: TGTGCCAGCAGCAAACCACCCGGGGACAGGGGCCTACCAATCTCGAACACTGAAGCTTTCTTT.